This T cell receptor beta chain was profiled in a study of long-term antiretroviral therapy in people with HIV. Sequencing relied on immunoSEQ assay v3.0, run at survey level. TCRdb's copy holds only in-frame clones and misses some; the assay was immunoSEQ multiplex PCR. Found here are about 25,000 clones, over 80% of them singletons; the top ten hold 8.7%. Study-wide results and caveats: ART preceded a rise in diversity that nonetheless stayed lower than in transplant donor controls.

Trimming pared 5 bases from V and 3 bases from J, leaving 11 bases between. The germline gives CDR1 SNHLY, CDR2 FYNNEI. The CDR3 is 13 residues long. Note on this clone: Its antigen is unidentified.

This sequence joins TRBV2 and TRBJ2-7, with a possible D match to TRBD2 (5 bases). The TCR was taken from a man aged 50-60 years with HIV. The specimen was unsorted PBMCs, collected 1.8 years before starting antiretroviral therapy. The CDR3 is CASSSRGLYEQYF. The DNA of the CDR3 is TGTGCCAGCAGTAGCCGGGGTCTCTACGAGCAGTACTTC.